This T cell receptor beta chain is from a study of blood T cell repertoires in COVID-19. Turning to the study itself: The United States, Italy and Spain provided the acute and convalescent COVID-19 samples. The cDNA or gDNA used as material had been derived from T cells, B-cell-depleted T cells, or PBMCs.

Only in-frame clones appear in the TCRdb table, and some are missing; sequencing was by immunoSEQ multiplex PCR. This sample has about 170,000 clones, with approximately 87% found just once. Trimming pared 6 bases from V and 4 bases from J, leaving 10 bases between. The CDR3 spans 13 residues. In germline, CDR1 is MNHEY, CDR2 SVGAGI. The chain is built from TRBV6-5 and TRBJ1-5; no definite D call. The source of this sequence is a man between 18 and 29 years old with active or convalescent COVID-19. Sequences were obtained from peripheral blood. CDR3 sequence reads: CASRRSLNQPQHF. CDR3 sequence (DNA): TGTGCCAGCAGGCGGAGTCTAAATCAGCCCCAGCATTTT.